Shown below are 23 T cell receptor beta chains from a single sample sequenced in a study of blood T cell repertoires in COVID-19. Method: immunoSEQ multiplex PCR; TCRdb's copy keeps in-frame clones and lacks some. Here the sample spans approximately 160,000 clones, around 83% being singletons. The sequenced sample consisted of peripheral blood. The source of these receptors is a woman aged 45-59 years in a cohort sampled during active or convalescent COVID-19.

This rearrangement joins TRBV6-6 to TRBJ2-1; the D gene is possibly TRBD2 (6 bases). Germline CDR1 MNHNY, CDR2 SVGAGI (reference sequence). This CDR3 region has 12 residues. V gave up 3 bases and J gave up 7 bases, with 7 bases separating them. The CDR3 coding sequence is TGTGCCAGCAGTTATCGGGGGAATGAGCAGTTCTTC. Its protein product is CASSYRGNEQFF.

The chain has TRBV18 and TRBJ1-5, with D possibly TRBD1 on 6 matching bases. Trimming cost V 3 bases and J 0 bases, with 12 bases left between them. Germline lookup yields CDR1 KGHSH and CDR2 LQKENI. This CDR3 region has 16 residues. In DNA form, the CDR3 reads TGTGCCAGCTCACCGTCAGGGGTTTATAGCAATCAGCCCCAGCATTTT. Translating gives CASSPSGVYSNQPQHF.

In this sample, this clone turned up many times. The chain has TRBV4-3 and TRBJ1-1; TRBD1 aligns across 9 bases. The CDR3 contains 17 residues. Germline V lookup: CDR1 LGHNA, CDR2 YSLEER. V shed 1 base, J shed 4 bases, and the junction held 10 bases outside the gene matches. The DNA of the CDR3 is TGCGCCAGCAGCCAAGGACAGGGGGTAGGAGTGGGCACTGAAGCTTTCTTT. It is translated as CASSQGQGVGVGTEAFF.

This clone was seen once. The rearrangement joins TRBV5-1 to TRBJ2-3, with 8 bases that match TRBD1. With V trimmed by 1 base and J by 1 base, 2 bases remained unmatched. CDR3 size: 15 residues. Germline V CDR1 and CDR2: SGHRS, YFSETQ. CDR3 nucleotides: TGCGCCAGCAGCTTGAGGGGACAGGGCACAGATACGCAGTATTTT. Its protein is CASSLRGQGTDTQYF.

The chain uses TRBV3-1 (or the pseudogene TRBV3-2) and TRBJ1-1; D is unresolved. CDR1 and CDR2 from the germline V gene are LGHDT and YNNKEL (reference sequence). Between the trimmed V and J ends, which lost 5 bases and 1 base, there was a span of 11 bases. The CDR3 contains 14 residues. The CDR3 nucleotides read TGTGCCAGCAGCGCACAGAGAAGGAACACTGAAGCTTTCTTT. Amino acid sequence: CASSAQRRNTEAFF.

The chain couples TRBV5-1 to TRBJ2-2, with 8 nucleotides matching TRBD1. V lost 7 bases, J lost 7 bases, and 12 bases stayed unmatched. Germline V gene lookup returns CDR1 SGHRS and CDR2 YFSETQ. The CDR3 sequence is 15 residues long. The CDR3 DNA sequence: TGCGCCAGCCAGGCCTGGACAGGGAGGAGCGGGGAGCTGTTTTTT. This translates into CASQAWTGRSGELFF.

This chain uses TRBV19 with TRBJ1-1, with 8 bases fitting TRBD1. Per the germline V gene, CDR1 is LNHDA and CDR2 is SQIVND (reference sequence). The V gene end was trimmed by 4 bases and the J gene end by 3 bases; junction bases not matched to a gene: 10. The length of the CDR3 is 16 residues. In nucleotides, the CDR3 is TGTGCCAGTAGTACCGCAACGAACAGGGGGTACACTGAAGCTTTCTTT. This sequence encodes CASSTATNRGYTEAFF.

This rearrangement joins TRBV21-1 to TRBJ1-5. TRBV21-1 is reported as a pseudogene. The CDR3 spans 16 residues. The CDR3, as DNA: TGTGCCAGCACGGTTCCCTGGTATCGAAACAATCAGCCCCAGCATTTT. Amino acids: CASTVPWYRNNQPQHF.

The chain is built from TRBV2 and TRBJ1-1; 10 nucleotides line up with TRBD1. The CDR3 is 19 residues long. Germline V gene sequence: CDR1 SNHLY, CDR2 FYNNEI. With V trimmed by 6 bases and J by 2 bases, 18 bases remained unmatched. This CDR3 reads CASRRTLRDRGGGNTEAFF. CDR3 nucleotide sequence: TGTGCCAGCAGGAGGACGCTCAGGGACAGGGGAGGGGGAAACACTGAAGCTTTCTTT.

This rearrangement joins TRBV30 to TRBJ1-1; TRBD1 matches 9 bases. Germline V gene data show CDR1 as GTSNPN and CDR2 as SVGIG (reference sequence). The CDR3 length is 17 residues. V lost 4 bases and J lost 0; bases outside the gene matches: 12. The CDR3 spells CAWIPGTGLSMNTEAFF. CDR3 nucleotide sequence: TGTGCCTGGATCCCCGGGACAGGGTTGTCGATGAACACTGAAGCTTTCTTT.

The chain is built from TRBV4-3 and TRBJ2-5; 10 bases fit TRBD2. CDR3 length: 21 amino acids. The junction had 16 bases not matched to a gene; V was cut back by 0 bases and J by 0 bases. Germline V gene lookup returns CDR1 LGHNA and CDR2 YSLEER. The CDR3, as DNA: TGCGCCAGCAGCCAAGATATTCGGCTAGCGGGGGCCCACCCCCACCAAGAGACCCAGTACTTC. Translated, it gives CASSQDIRLAGAHPHQETQYF.

This sequence joins TRBV9 and TRBJ2-3, with D tentatively TRBD2 (6 bases). The CDR3 is made up of 16 amino acids. The V gene lost 4 bases and the J gene lost 0 bases, with 15 bases spanning the gap. Germline V gene lookup returns CDR1 SGDLS and CDR2 YYNGEE. In DNA form, the CDR3 reads TGTGCCAGCAGCCCCCGATCGGGACTTAGCACAGATACGCAGTATTTT. Its protein product is CASSPRSGLSTDTQYF. Full variable domain (missing parts from reference TRBV9 and TRBJ2-3): DSGVTQTPKHLITATGQRVTLRCSPRSGDLSVYWYQQSLDQGLQFLIQYYNGEERAKGNILERFSAQQFPDLHSELNLSSLELGDSALYFCASSPRSGLSTDTQYFGPGTRLTVL.

The chain joins TRBV15 to TRBJ1-3, with D possibly TRBD1 on 6 matching bases. V lost 1 base to trimming and J lost 2 bases, with 12 bases between them. CDR1 and CDR2 from the germline V gene are LNHNV and YYDKDF (reference sequence). This CDR3 is 16 amino acids long. In DNA, the CDR3 is TGTGCCACCAGCAGAGCCCCAGGGGATGCTGGAAACACCATATATTTT. Protein: CATSRAPGDAGNTIYF.

CDR3 protein: CASSLVGSPTDTQYF. Here the CDR3 DNA reads TGTGCCAGCAGCTTAGTTGGTAGTCCAACAGATACGCAGTATTTT. V is TRBV7-8 and J is TRBJ2-3, with D unclear. There are 15 residues in the CDR3. Germline-derived CDR1 and CDR2 are SGHVS and FQNEAQ. V shed 1 base and J shed 3 bases, with 11 bases lying between them.

V is TRBV10-3 and J is TRBJ2-7, with D possibly being TRBD2 (5 bases). Trimming stripped 8 bases from V and 1 base from J, with 9 bases between. Germline assignment: CDR1 ENHRY and CDR2 SYGVKD. This CDR3 comprises 12 residues. The CDR3 loop reads CAIGQRSYEQYF. CDR3 nucleotides: TGTGCCATCGGTCAGCGGTCCTACGAGCAGTACTTC.

This chain connects TRBV6-4 to TRBJ1-5, with D unresolved. The CDR3 sequence is 12 residues long. The ends were cut back, 8 bases at V and 3 bases at J, with 8 bases in the middle. CDR1 and CDR2 (germline): MRHNA, SNTAGT. CDR3 in amino acids: CASAGYNQPQHF. CDR3 nucleotides: TGTGCCAGCGCGGGATACAATCAGCCCCAGCATTTT.

The rearrangement links TRBV7-6 to TRBJ1-3, with a possible D match to TRBD1 (5 bases). This CDR3 spans 17 amino acids. Germline-derived CDR1 and CDR2 are SGHVS and FNYEAQ. Trimming left V 2 bases short and J 0 bases short, with 14 bases between. The CDR3 loop reads CASSLPRAGVSGNTIYF. CDR3 bases: TGTGCCAGCAGCTTACCTCGTGCGGGGGTCTCTGGAAACACCATATATTTT.

The chain has TRBV19 and TRBJ1-1, with 7 positions matching TRBD1. The CDR3 has 14 residues. Germline V gene data show CDR1 as LNHDA and CDR2 as SQIVND (reference sequence). V dropped 7 bases and J dropped 4; count of bases not matched to a gene: 9. This CDR3 is CASITTGWRTEAFF. The CDR3 nucleotides are TGTGCCAGTATCACGACAGGGTGGCGCACTGAAGCTTTCTTT. Filled out from reference TRBV19 and TRBJ1-1, the complete variable domain reads DGGITQSPKYLFRKEGQNVTLSCEQNLNHDAMYWYRQDPGQGLRLIYYSQIVNDFQKGDIAEGYSVSREKKESFPLTVTSAQKNPTAFYLCASITTGWRTEAFFGQGTRLTVV.

The chain carries TRBV10-1 and TRBJ1-1; TRBD1 might be the D (5 bases). The CDR3 is 14 amino acids. Germline CDR1 and CDR2: WNHNN and SYGVQD (reference sequence). Trimming cost V 0 bases and J 9 bases, with 14 bases left between them. The CDR3 DNA reads as TGCGCCAGCAGTGAGTCCCGTACAGGCCGAAAAGCTTTCTTT. Its translation: CASSESRTGRKAFF.

The chain combines TRBV6-5 with TRBJ1-1; D is perhaps TRBD1 (5 bases). The CDR3 spans 12 residues. Germline CDR1 is MNHEY and CDR2 is SVGAGI. The V and J ends lost 0 bases and 10 bases respectively, with 9 bases between them. CDR3 residues: CASSYSTGGAFF. In DNA, the CDR3 is TGTGCCAGCAGTTACTCGACGGGGGGAGCTTTCTTT.

This clone was seen a handful of times. The V gene is TRBV27, the J gene TRBJ2-1; 8 positions agree with TRBD1. The CDR3 sequence is 13 residues long. V lost 4 bases, J lost 7 bases, and 3 bases stayed unmatched. CDR1 and CDR2 from the germline V gene are MNHEY and SMNVEV (reference sequence). CDR3 DNA: TGTGCCAGCAGTTCCTGGACAGGGAATGAGCAGTTCTTC. Protein product: CASSSWTGNEQFF.

V gene TRBV6-5 combines with J gene TRBJ1-6; a possible D gene is TRBD1 (5 bases). Germline-derived CDR1 and CDR2 are MNHEY and SVGAGI. V was shortened by 11 bases and J by 6 bases, with 14 bases between the two germline ends. The CDR3 runs 13 residues. The CDR3 sequence: CAGASLINSPLHF. The CDR3 DNA sequence: TGTGCCGGGGCTTCCCTAATTAATTCACCCCTCCACTTT.

Notes on this clone: Other DNA sequences of this sample code for an identical CDR3. This chain connects TRBV19 to TRBJ2-3, with 11 bases matching TRBD2. Trimming at V came to 2 bases and at J to 6 bases, leaving 7 bases not matched to a gene. Per germline, CDR1 LNHDA and CDR2 SQIVND (reference sequence). The CDR3 contains 16 residues. The CDR3 nucleotides read TGTGCCAGTAGTATACCCCTAGCGGGAGGTTCCGATACGCAGTATTTT. Translated, it gives CASSIPLAGGSDTQYF.